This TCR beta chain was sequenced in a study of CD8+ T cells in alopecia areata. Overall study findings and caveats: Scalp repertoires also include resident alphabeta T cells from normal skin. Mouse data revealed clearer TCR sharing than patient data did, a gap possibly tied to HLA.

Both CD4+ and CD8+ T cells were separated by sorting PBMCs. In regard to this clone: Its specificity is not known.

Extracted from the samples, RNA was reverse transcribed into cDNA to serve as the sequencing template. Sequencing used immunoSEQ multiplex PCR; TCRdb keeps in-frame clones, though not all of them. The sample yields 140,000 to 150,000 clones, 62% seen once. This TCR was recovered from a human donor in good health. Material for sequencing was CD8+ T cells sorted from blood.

The CDR3 region has the DNA TGTGCCAGTAGTACCGGACCGAGAGATGAGCAGTTCTTC. Encoded protein: CASSTGPRDEQFF. This chain connects TRBV19 to TRBJ2-1; unclear D gene. CDR1 is LNHDA, CDR2 SQIVND, per germline (reference sequence). Trimming stripped 4 bases from V and 8 bases from J, with 12 bases between. The CDR3 contains 13 residues.